This T cell receptor (beta chain) came from a study of T cells in Graves' hyperthyroidism and ophthalmopathy. Overall study context: At initial diagnosis, before any treatment had begun, peripheral blood was obtained.

The source material, RNA transcripts, was used to amplify TCR beta CDR3 regions. Initially, a first-round RT-PCR of the TCR CDR3 employed the HTBI primer set. TCRdb re-analysed the multiplex PCR reads in MiXCR, keeping a single row per CDR3 protein. The sample consists of 250,000 to 400,000 distinct CDR3 sequences, approximately 14% of them appearing once. This clonotype was recorded many times. V shed 8 bases, J shed 7 bases, and the junction held 13 bases outside the gene matches. The CDR3 spans 16 residues. The germline V gene has CDR1 MNHEY and CDR2 SVGAGI. The J gene is TRBJ1-6, the V gene TRBV6-5, with TRBD1 matching 8 bases. The origin of this receptor is a woman in her forties with Graves' ophthalmopathy. Sequences were obtained from blood. CDR3 in amino acids: CASLLRPGQVNSPLHF. In DNA form, the CDR3 reads TGTGCCAGCCTTCTAAGACCGGGACAGGTGAATTCACCCCTCCACTTT.